The 15 T cell receptor beta chains given below trace back to one sample, sequenced in a study of siplizumab effects on memory and regulatory T cells. The table came from immunoSEQ multiplex PCR; TCRdb's copy has only in-frame clones and leaves some out. In the table there are nearly 85,000 clones, 95% of which are singletons. Sequenced sample: CD8+ T cells sorted from blood. The receptors were sampled from a human donor in good health.

The J gene is TRBJ1-1, the V gene TRBV5-6, with D possibly matching TRBD1 (6 bases). Germline assignment: CDR1 SGHDT and CDR2 YYEEEE. This CDR3 comprises 15 residues. Trimming cost V 4 bases and J 1 base, with 14 bases left between them. The CDR3 here is CASSGADSGNTEAFF. The CDR3 DNA follows: TGTGCCAGCAGCGGGGCGGACAGTGGGAACACTGAAGCTTTCTTT.

V is TRBV14 and J is TRBJ2-5, with D perhaps TRBD1 or TRBD2 (5 bases each). V was clipped by 3 bases and J by 4 bases, with 21 bases between them. CDR1 and CDR2 from the germline V gene are SGHDN and FVKESK. The length of the CDR3 is 17 residues. CDR3 coding DNA: TGTGCCAGCAGCCAGTACCGGGACGGGGAAACCCCAGAGACCCAGTACTTC. Translating it yields CASSQYRDGETPETQYF. The whole variable domain, filled in from reference TRBV14 and TRBJ2-5, reads EAGVTQFPSHSVIEKGQTVTLRCDPISGHDNLYWYRRVMGKEIKFLLHFVKESKQDESGMPNNRFLAERTGGTYSTLKVQPAELEDSGVYFCASSQYRDGETPETQYFGPGTRLLVL.

This chain connects TRBV21-1 to TRBJ2-1; the DNA was not compared with TRBD2, the D call given in the table. TRBV21-1 is a pseudogene locus. CDR3 length: 17 amino acids. CDR3 residues: CASSRFRETNYYNEQFF. The CDR3 coding sequence is TGTGCCAGCAGCAGATTTCGGGAGACAAATTACTACAATGAGCAGTTCTTC.

This chain uses TRBV29-1 with TRBJ2-5, with 7 nucleotides matching TRBD1. The CDR3 loop spans 14 amino acids. Trimming removed 6 bases from V and 5 bases from J; junction bases left unmatched: 12. Germline CDR1 reads SQVTM; CDR2 reads ANQGSEA. CDR3 coding DNA: TGCAGCGTGCTGCCTAGGGGGCTCGCGGAGACCCAGTACTTC. Residues: CSVLPRGLAETQYF.

The J gene is TRBJ2-7, the V gene TRBV25-1; D is unresolved. The CDR3 contains 15 residues. Germline CDR1 reads MGHDK; CDR2 reads SYGVNS. Trimming left V 1 base short and J 2 bases short, with 12 bases between. CDR3 protein: CASSESVRAPYEQYF. In DNA, the CDR3 is TGTGCCAGCAGTGAATCTGTCCGAGCTCCCTACGAGCAGTACTTC.

V usage is TRBV7-3 and J usage is TRBJ2-1; 7 bases fit TRBD1. The CDR3 sequence is 15 residues long. V was pared by 3 bases and J by 7 bases, with 9 bases of the junction left unmatched. Germline V gene data show CDR1 as SGHTA and CDR2 as FQGTGA. The DNA for the CDR3 is TGTGCCAGCAGCTTGGGACAGAGATTTGGTAATGAGCAGTTCTTC. This codes for CASSLGQRFGNEQFF.

The chain links TRBV2 to TRBJ2-7; 7 nucleotides match TRBD2. CDR1 and CDR2 (germline): SNHLY, FYNNEI. The junction had 5 bases not matched to a gene; V was cut back by 8 bases and J by 1 base. The CDR3 is 13 residues long. The CDR3 here is CASQAGPSYEQYF. Here the CDR3 DNA reads TGTGCCAGCCAAGCGGGACCATCCTACGAGCAGTACTTC.

The chain recombines TRBV27 with TRBJ2-1; 10 bases align to TRBD2. J lost 6 bases, V lost 6 bases, and 14 bases had no gene match. Germline CDR1 MNHEY, CDR2 SMNVEV (reference sequence). The length of the CDR3 is 17 residues. The CDR3 region is CASSHAFQSGRANEQFF. CDR3 DNA: TGTGCCAGCAGCCACGCCTTCCAAAGCGGGAGGGCCAATGAGCAGTTCTTC.

A word on this clone: A junction end diverges from the germline sequence, so it may reflect a read error. V usage is TRBV6-6 and J usage is TRBJ1-2, with a possible D match to TRBD1 (6 bases). The CDR3 length is 13 residues. Germline V gene lookup returns CDR1 MNHNY and CDR2 SVGAGI (reference sequence). The CDR3 DNA reads TGTGCCGGCAGTTACCACAGGGCGGACGGCTACACCTTC. Encoded protein: CAGSYHRADGYTF.

The gene calls are TRBV21-1 and TRBJ1-2. TRBV21-1 corresponds to a pseudogene. This CDR3 has 13 amino acids. The CDR3 sequence: CATLGCRTYGYTF. In DNA form, the CDR3 reads TGTGCCACCCTAGGTTGCCGGACCTATGGCTACACCTTC.

The genes are TRBV6-5 and TRBJ2-1; 8 bases fit TRBD2. V was pared by 7 bases and J by 10 bases, with 15 bases of the junction left unmatched. The germline V gene has CDR1 MNHEY and CDR2 SVGAGI. The CDR3 extends over 15 amino acids. The CDR3 coding sequence is TGTGCCAGCACCTTTAGCGGGACCTCTACAATCGAGCAGTTCTTC. Protein product: CASTFSGTSTIEQFF.

This chain joins TRBV14 and TRBJ2-1, with 11 bases matching TRBD1. Trimming at V came to 3 bases and at J to 5 bases, leaving 6 bases not matched to a gene. Germline V gene lookup returns CDR1 SGHDN and CDR2 FVKESK. The CDR3 is 16 amino acids. This CDR3 is CASSHKGQGADNEQFF. The CDR3 DNA reads as TGTGCCAGCAGCCACAAAGGACAGGGGGCCGACAATGAGCAGTTCTTC.

The rearrangement uses TRBV19 and TRBJ2-3; D could derive from TRBD1 or TRBD2 (7 bases each). Germline V gives CDR1 LNHDA, CDR2 SQIVND (reference sequence). This CDR3 is built from 14 residues. V shed 4 bases and J shed 5 bases, with 13 bases lying between them. The CDR3 protein is CASSTDREGDTQYF. CDR3 in DNA: TGTGCCAGTAGTACCGACAGGGAGGGAGATACGCAGTATTTT.

The chain combines TRBV29-1 with TRBJ2-7, with 11 bases aligning to TRBD1. Germline V gene sequence: CDR1 SQVTM, CDR2 ANQGSEA. This CDR3 is built from 14 residues. J was trimmed by 4 bases and V by 8 bases; bases with no gene match: 10. CDR3 protein: CSFSPGQGEYEQYF. The CDR3, as DNA: TGCAGCTTCTCCCCGGGACAGGGGGAGTACGAGCAGTACTTC.

This sequence joins TRBV29-1 and TRBJ1-1; D gene ambiguous. This CDR3 contains 13 residues. Germline CDR1 is SQVTM and CDR2 is ANQGSEA. V was trimmed by 4 bases and J by 0 bases, leaving 9 bases between them. This CDR3 is CSVGQGLNTEAFF. CDR3 sequence (DNA): TGCAGCGTTGGACAAGGGTTGAACACTGAAGCTTTCTTT.